What follows are 4 T cell receptor beta chains derived from one specimen sequenced in a study of T cell responses to AZD1222 COVID-19 vaccine. The table came from immunoSEQ multiplex PCR; TCRdb's copy has only in-frame clones and leaves some out. This sample has 85,000 to 100,000 clones; 80% to 95% occur once, and the top ten carry about 8.1%. The sample was peripheral blood, taken 28 days after the second AZD1222 dose. The receptors come from an adult who received the AZD1222 COVID-19 vaccine.

The J gene is TRBJ2-7, the V gene TRBV27; D might be TRBD1 or TRBD2, each matching 5 bases. V was shortened by 6 bases and J by 0 bases, with 9 bases between the two germline ends. The CDR3 length is 13 residues. Per the germline V gene, CDR1 is MNHEY and CDR2 is SMNVEV (reference sequence). The CDR3 sequence: CASRWGSSYEQYF. CDR3 nucleotides: TGTGCCAGCAGGTGGGGGAGCTCCTACGAGCAGTACTTC.

The V and J genes are TRBV6-5 and TRBJ2-1, with 7 positions matching TRBD1. Germline CDR1 MNHEY, CDR2 SVGAGI. The CDR3 totals 14 residues. The ends lost 6 bases at V and 14 bases at J; junction bases unmatched: 16. In DNA, the CDR3 is TGTGCCAGCAGCCCACCTCAGCGACAGGGTGCCGAGTTCTTC. It translates to CASSPPQRQGAEFF.

The V gene is TRBV6-5, the J gene TRBJ1-3; D is ambiguous. This CDR3 region has 14 residues. Per germline, CDR1 MNHEY and CDR2 SVGAGI. V was trimmed by 6 bases and J by 6 bases, leaving 15 bases between them. This CDR3 is CASRYTGSENTIYF. CDR3 coding DNA: TGTGCCAGCAGATACACCGGTTCGGAAAACACCATATATTTT.

V and J are TRBV10-2 and TRBJ1-1; D is undetermined. Per germline, CDR1 WSHSY and CDR2 SAAADI. This CDR3 has 12 residues. Between the trimmed V and J ends, which lost 0 bases and 11 bases, there was a span of 10 bases. In nucleotides, the CDR3 is TGCGCCAGCAGTGAGTCCGGTAGTACTGCTTTCTTT. It is translated as CASSESGSTAFF.